This T cell receptor (beta chain) was sequenced for a study of T cell responses to AZD1222 COVID-19 vaccine. Method: immunoSEQ multiplex PCR; TCRdb's copy keeps in-frame clones and lacks some. This sample has around 100,000 clones, with roughly 91% found just once. From germline, CDR1 is SGDLS and CDR2 YYNGEE. This CDR3 spans 15 amino acids. Between the trimmed V and J ends, which lost 0 bases and 3 bases, there was a span of 10 bases. V usage is TRBV9 and J usage is TRBJ2-1; D ambiguous. The receptor's source is an adult in good health. Source: peripheral blood, taken on day 0 of AZD1222 vaccination. The CDR3 protein is CASSVGGTYYNEQFF. DNA of the CDR3: TGTGCCAGCAGCGTAGGCGGTACATACTACAATGAGCAGTTCTTC.